These 22 T cell receptor beta chains share one sample of origin, sequenced in a study of T-cell memory formation after mild COVID-19 (dated by TCRdb to the early 2020s). The library was obtained by 5' RACE. These reads were obtained on an Illumina NovaSeq 6000. Starting from the raw public reads, TCRdb applied fastp trimming at Q25, assembled clones with MiXCR and retained in-frame beta chains. CDR3 protein sequences are deduplicated, and each keeps its most common genes and DNA. Here the sample has roughly 560,000 distinct CDR3 sequences; roughly 21% occur a single time. The ten largest make up under 15% of the sample. Sequenced sample: PBMCs or a T cell subset sorted from them (not recorded which). The receptors originated from an adult woman who had mild COVID-19 (a few samples of this study predate the infection). The sample titles of this study are shuffled in the database, so cell type and time point are left out; the donor was told from shared clones.

This clonotype was counted only a few times. The genes are TRBV7-3 and TRBJ2-2; possibly TRBD2 for D (5 bases). The CDR3 contains 15 residues. Per the germline V gene, CDR1 is SGHTA and CDR2 is FQGTGA. Trimming removed 2 bases from V and 2 bases from J, with 9 bases in between. The CDR3 DNA follows: TGTGCCAGCAGCTTAGCCGGGGTAAACACCGGGGAGCTGTTTTTT. This codes for CASSLAGVNTGELFF.

The gene calls are TRBV27 and TRBJ2-3; 9 bases fit TRBD1. The CDR3 loop spans 17 amino acids. CDR1 is MNHEY and CDR2 is SMNVEV in the germline V gene (reference sequence). J was trimmed by 2 bases and V by 5 bases; bases with no gene match: 11. In DNA form, the CDR3 reads TGTGCCAGCAGTGTACAATCCGGGACAGGGCACACAGATACGCAGTATTTT. Its protein product is CASSVQSGTGHTDTQYF.

This clonotype was detected a few times. The chain is built from TRBV12-5 and TRBJ1-1; D unresolved. CDR3 length: 14 residues. Trimming cost V 5 bases and J 10 bases, with 20 bases left between them. Germline-derived CDR1 and CDR2 are LGHNT and FRNRAP. The CDR3 spells CASGPGDKPSSAFF. DNA for the CDR3: TGTGCTAGTGGTCCCGGCGATAAACCTAGCTCAGCTTTCTTT.

This clonotype occurred a few times. The V call is TRBV27, the J call TRBJ2-3; TRBD2 agrees at 8 bases. This CDR3 has 18 amino acids. J was trimmed by 3 bases and V by 4 bases; bases with no gene match: 15. Germline loops: CDR1 MNHEY, CDR2 SMNVEV (reference sequence). The CDR3 DNA is TGTGCCAGCAGTTCCCTCCCTCATAGCGGGGAACGAACAGATACGCAGTATTTT. Translating it yields CASSSLPHSGERTDTQYF.

The V call is TRBV20-1, the J call TRBJ2-3; possible D gene TRBD2, 6 bases. Germline V gene lookup returns CDR1 DFQATT and CDR2 SNEGSKA (reference sequence). The CDR3 runs 15 residues. Trimming took 4 bases from V and 2 from J, leaving 16 bases between them. The CDR3 DNA is TGCAGTGCTAAACTAGCTTTGGCGCACACAGATACGCAGTATTTT. Its protein is CSAKLALAHTDTQYF.

V usage is TRBV14 and J usage is TRBJ2-5; D ambiguous. V was cut by 4 bases and J by 7 bases, with 7 bases left in between. CDR3 length equals 11 residues. Germline CDR1 SGHDN, CDR2 FVKESK. The CDR3 loop is CASSRIGTQYF. The CDR3 nucleotides read TGTGCCAGCAGCCGCATAGGGACCCAGTACTTC.

Only a few counts were recorded for this clonotype. V is TRBV6-6 and J is TRBJ2-7, with a possible D match to TRBD2 (7 bases). The germline V gene encodes CDR1 MNHNY and CDR2 SVGAGI (reference sequence). With 7 bases removed from V and 4 bases from J, the gap between germline ends came to 17 bases. The CDR3 consists of 14 residues. The DNA of the CDR3 is TGTGCCAGCACCCTGGGAGCGGGGACATACGAGCAGTACTTC. Residues: CASTLGAGTYEQYF.

In this sample, this clonotype turned up a few times. The V call is TRBV7-9, the J call TRBJ1-1, with D hard to call. V was pared by 7 bases and J by 4 bases, with 19 bases between. CDR1 and CDR2 (germline): SEHNR, FQNEAQ (reference sequence). CDR3 length: 15 residues. CDR3 loop: CASTLGPPFGTEAFF. DNA of the CDR3: TGTGCCAGCACCCTTGGCCCCCCTTTTGGCACTGAAGCTTTCTTT.

This clonotype was seen repeatedly, ten times or more. The chain recombines TRBV30 with TRBJ2-1, with D unresolved. The V and J ends lost 1 base and 6 bases respectively, with 7 bases between them. Per germline, CDR1 GTSNPN and CDR2 SVGIG (reference sequence). The CDR3 has 12 residues. This CDR3 reads CAWSAQGNEQFF. The DNA of the CDR3 is TGTGCCTGGAGTGCCCAAGGCAATGAGCAGTTCTTC.

This clonotype has just a few counts. The CDR3 DNA sequence: TGCGCCAGCAGCCAAGGGGACAGGATCTCGGGGGCCAACGTCCTGACTTTC. Protein: CASSQGDRISGANVLTF. The rearrangement joins TRBV4-3 to TRBJ2-6; TRBD1 aligns across 8 bases. The V gene's germline CDR1 is LGHNA and CDR2 YSLEER. V shed 1 base, J shed 4 bases, and the junction held 6 bases outside the gene matches. The CDR3 has 17 amino acids.

This chain connects TRBV6-2 or TRBV6-3 to TRBJ2-3; TRBD2 aligns across 7 bases. With V trimmed by 8 bases and J by 3 bases, 5 bases remained unmatched. CDR3 length equals 13 residues. Germline V gene data show CDR1 as MNHEY and CDR2 as SVGEGT. CDR3 sequence: CASWEGGTDTQYF. CDR3 nucleotides: TGTGCCAGCTGGGAGGGAGGGACAGATACGCAGTATTTT.

The rearrangement uses TRBV5-1 and TRBJ2-2; D unclear. With 0 bases removed from V and 4 bases from J, the gap between germline ends came to 4 bases. CDR1 is SGHRS and CDR2 is YFSETQ in the germline V gene. The CDR3 sequence is 13 residues long. Here the CDR3 reads CASSLDVTGELFF. The DNA for the CDR3 is TGCGCCAGCAGCTTGGATGTCACCGGGGAGCTGTTTTTT.

This chain connects TRBV24-1 to TRBJ2-1; 15 bases fit TRBD2. The V and J ends lost 6 bases and 7 bases, in that order; junction bases with no gene match: 6. Per germline, CDR1 KGHDR and CDR2 SFDVKD. This CDR3 is built from 16 residues. In DNA, the CDR3 is TGTGCCACCAGTCTAGGGACTAGCGGGGGGTGGAATGAGCAGTTCTTC. It is translated as CATSLGTSGGWNEQFF.

The table lists this clonotype with a few counts. J is TRBJ2-5 and V is TRBV5-1, with TRBD1 identical over 10 bases. Germline V gene sequence: CDR1 SGHRS, CDR2 YFSETQ. This CDR3 has 17 amino acids. Trimming cost V 4 bases and J 5 bases; bases outside gene matches: 14. CDR3 in DNA: TGCGCCAGCAGCCGTTGGGCCCGACAGGGGGCACGGGAGACCCAGTACTTC. This translates into CASSRWARQGARETQYF.

This clonotype was seen more than once but under ten times. The chain employs TRBV9 and TRBJ1-5, with no clear D. V lost 4 bases and J lost 3, with 11 bases in between. The CDR3 consists of 14 residues. Germline values: CDR1 SGDLS, CDR2 YYNGEE. CDR3 residues: CASSPDGFNQPQHF. The CDR3 coding sequence is TGTGCCAGCAGCCCAGATGGGTTCAATCAGCCCCAGCATTTT.

The chain joins TRBV12-3 or TRBV12-4 to TRBJ1-2; D is possibly TRBD1 (5 bases). This CDR3 is built from 13 residues. Trimming left V 6 bases short and J 7 bases short, with 15 bases between. The CDR3 DNA follows: TGTGCCAGCAGAATGACTTCAGGGCCTGGCTACACCTTC. This translates into CASRMTSGPGYTF.

The V and J genes are TRBV5-1 and TRBJ2-2; D call uncertain. This CDR3 region has 15 residues. The V and J ends lost 2 bases and 4 bases respectively, with 12 bases between them. The germline V gene has CDR1 SGHRS and CDR2 YFSETQ. The CDR3 DNA sequence: TGCGCCAGCAGCTTAAAAGGGTCTGGCACCGGGGAGCTGTTTTTT. Translation: CASSLKGSGTGELFF.

The rearrangement links TRBV12-3 or TRBV12-4 to TRBJ2-7; maybe TRBD1 (6 bases). This CDR3 comprises 16 residues. V was shortened by 5 bases and J by 0 bases, with 17 bases between the two germline ends. Here the CDR3 DNA reads TGTGCCAGCAGTCTCCTCAGGGGCGCCCCCTCCTACGAGCAGTACTTC. Translating it yields CASSLLRGAPSYEQYF.

This chain connects TRBV20-1 to TRBJ1-5; D is unclear. Per the germline V gene, CDR1 is DFQATT and CDR2 is SNEGSKA (reference sequence). This CDR3 is 12 amino acids long. The germline V and J ends were trimmed by 7 bases and 5 bases, with 12 bases remaining between them. Here the CDR3 reads CSVPGMDQPQHF. CDR3 nucleotide sequence: TGCAGTGTGCCGGGAATGGATCAGCCCCAGCATTTT.

V usage is TRBV18 and J usage is TRBJ2-7; D is perhaps TRBD1 (6 bases). Germline values: CDR1 KGHSH, CDR2 LQKENI. CDR3 length: 14 residues. Trimming stripped 3 bases from V and 6 bases from J, with 15 bases between. CDR3: CASSPARTETEQYF. In DNA form, the CDR3 reads TGTGCCAGCTCACCTGCCCGGACAGAGACCGAGCAGTACTTC.

This clonotype turned up a few times. The chain recombines TRBV7-9 with TRBJ2-1, with 7 bases aligning to TRBD1. Germline V gives CDR1 SEHNR, CDR2 FQNEAQ (reference sequence). After removal of 5 bases from V and 9 bases from J, the junction contained 7 bases not matched to a gene. This CDR3 is 13 amino acids long. The CDR3 sequence is CASSPGDSREQFF. In DNA, the CDR3 is TGTGCCAGCAGCCCCGGGGACAGTCGTGAGCAGTTCTTC.

The CDR3 DNA reads as TGTGCCAGCAGCGCCATAGCGGGAGGGCCCTCAGATACGCAGTATTTT. Amino acid sequence: CASSAIAGGPSDTQYF. V and J are TRBV9 and TRBJ2-3, with 11 bases lining up with TRBD2. After removal of 3 bases from V and 4 bases from J, the junction contained 7 bases not matched to a gene. From germline, CDR1 is SGDLS and CDR2 YYNGEE. The CDR3 has 16 amino acids.